This T cell receptor (beta chain) is drawn from a study of cytomegalovirus exposure and HLA in healthy donors (dated by TCRdb to between 2016 and 2019). About the investigation overall: In an earlier analysis of roughly 590 of the donors, approximately 260 Gb of sequence data and 90 million to 120 million unique TCR beta sequences from about 190 million T cells were reported. Roughly 300 gigabases of sequencing data and tens of millions of unique TCR sequences were included in an early release covering roughly 600 HLA-typed donors. The genetic ancestry cluster associated with self-reported Caucasian donors included 81% of the roughly 390 genotyped donors. The study aimed to test whether cataloging public T cell receptors could reveal signatures of past pathogen exposure. The study profiled the T cell repertoires of more than 500 subjects by immunosequencing and related them to cytomegalovirus serostatus. Besides the first cohort of around 700 subjects, a separate validation cohort made up of about 120 different subjects was used. To predict cytomegalovirus infection status, the study combined high-throughput TCR immunosequencing, statistical association of individual TCRs with disease status, and machine learning. In a later analysis, previously published TCR beta repertoires from about 670 donors were re-analyzed and high-resolution HLA genotyping was added so that TCR occurrence patterns could be studied. Rather than using new phenotypic data, the later analysis identified candidate immune exposures from TCR beta sequences and from how often those sequences occurred across donors. An earlier analysis of 587 of the donors used high-throughput TCR beta sequencing to judge whether each TCR beta V gene segment behaved as functional or pseudogenic. Donor age, sex, ethnicity and CMV serostatus were compiled alongside the repertoire data. Genome-wide SNP genotypes for about three fifths of the 666 donors were used in a later genetic analysis, which treated that subset as a discovery cohort. Every discovery cohort repertoire had been produced on one sequencing platform. Class I and class II HLA loci were covered by the typing at four-digit resolution. The number of donors typed differed by locus, with about 629-630 for A, B, C, DRB1 and DQB1, more than 500 for DQA1, 600 to 610 for DPA1, and some 450 for DPB1. Several DR-DQ haplotypes were treated as single units for association and clustering because of strong linkage in the cohort. On average, roughly 240,000 unique TCR beta nucleotide sequences were sequenced per donor among some 430 genotyped donors of the cohort, with roughly 18% of those sequences being non-productive. Overall study results and their limits: At a false discovery rate of 0.05, a later analysis linked 16,951 TCR beta sequences to specific HLA alleles. While some public TCRs were present in many individuals, most TCR sequences turned up only very rarely across donors. The study listed 164 TCR beta chains as associated with cytomegalovirus. In vitro tests confirmed that a few of the cytomegalovirus-associated TCR beta chains recognize cytomegalovirus antigens. According to a later genetic analysis, donors in an Asian-associated ancestry cluster had fewer N-insertions in productive TCRs than the approximately 670-donor mean. According to a later analysis, parvovirus B19, influenza, CMV and Epstein-Barr virus appeared linked to several top co-occurrence clusters. When HLA alleles, especially DR and DQ, strongly co-occurred, TCR associations were difficult to assign to individual alleles. An earlier analysis of 587 of the donors showed that most TCR beta V segments appeared in productive rearrangements either about 87% or about 30% of the time, which broadly matched IMGT annotations. Compared with equally common non-associated chains, HLA-associated TCR beta chains in a later analysis were more clonally expanded and had lower generation probabilities. A later analysis found that TCR association rates varied across HLA loci, with DRB1 alleles showing the most associated TCRs and HLA-C alleles the fewest. A further reported finding was that TCR beta sequences accurately predicted the HLA-A and HLA-B alleles for most subjects in the first cohort. The presence/absence analyses assumed that sequencing depth was roughly uniform across donors, and that assumption may not be true. The earlier analysis of approximately 540 of the donors excluded 15 to 20 rarely observed V segments, including chromosome 9 orphons, because counts were too low. In a later genetic analysis, a missense DCLRE1C variant was associated with V-gene and J-gene trimming of TCR beta chains, and the association was replicated in an independent cohort. For the cohort, immune exposure information was limited to CMV serostatus. Most CMV-associated TCR beta chains appeared to be HLA-restricted in a later analysis, and the HLA associations seemed to be driven largely by CMV exposure. In this cohort, only TCR beta chains were sequenced, and detectable features were limited by the absence of alpha or paired-chain data. A cluster of highly shared sequence variants was judged likely to represent a technical artifact of the sequencing pipeline. Cytomegalovirus status was reported to be diagnosed by the classifier with high specificity and sensitivity in both the original and validation cohorts. Because HLA typing was unavailable for some donors at each locus, only the typed subset was used in association tests. It was suggested by the authors that the approach could potentially be generalized to other disease states and immunological phenotypes. Linkage disequilibrium might explain the correlated functional status among segregating V segments, but an unknown experimental factor could not be excluded.

The cohort comprised some 700 healthy bone marrow donors. At the time of sampling, all cohort members were nominally healthy, though unrecorded immune exposures were likely present. Of the 690 or so cohort members, approximately 280 had positive CMV serostatus and about 330 had negative CMV serostatus, and CMV serostatus was not recorded for the donor. Every donor gave a peripheral blood sample, and the peripheral blood mononuclear cells from that sample were used for TCR beta sequencing. Genomic DNA was extracted from the blood cell samples with the Qiagen DNeasy Blood Extraction Kit. Libraries were built with the immunoSEQ multiplex PCR assay. A mixture of 60 forward primers for TCR Vbeta segments and 13 reverse primers for TCR Jbeta segments was used in the multiplex PCR. The CDR3 region of rearranged TCR beta genes was amplified from genomic DNA with a multiplex PCR assay. The amplified TCR beta libraries were sequenced on the Illumina HiSeq System as 87-base-pair reads. The authors' analysis ran thus. In a later analysis, tens of millions of unique TCR beta chains were counted across the 500 to 850 repertoires, and approximately 9.9 million of these chains were shared by at least two donors. Raw reads were error-corrected and collapsed into unique sequences with a nearest-neighbor algorithm that merged closely related sequences to remove PCR and sequencing errors. To assign V, D and J gene segments, CDR3 sequences were aligned to IMGT reference sequences. Each retained sequence needed at least a six-nucleotide match to both a V gene segment and a J gene segment. Rearrangements were called productive when the CDR3 lacked stop codons and stayed in frame with V and J; all others were non-productive. CDR3 was defined according to IMGT convention as the region running from the second conserved V-encoded cysteine to the conserved J-encoded phenylalanine. Sequences without an unambiguous match to a single V gene segment were excluded from the earlier analysis of about 600 of the donors. An earlier analysis of fewer than 650 of the donors classified V segments as functional when productive rearrangements were above 56.7% and as segregating when the standard deviation between donors was above 5%. A statistical classification framework was built to diagnose cytomegalovirus status from the catalog of TCR beta chain sequences. In a later analysis, V and J genes were assigned by comparing TCR nucleotide sequences against IMGT/GENE-DB human TR gene sequences. A later analysis assigned CDR3 sequences and most-parsimonious VDJ recombination scenarios with the TCRdist pipeline. A later analysis defined each TCR beta chain by its CDR3 amino acid sequence plus V-gene family, and excluded reads lacking a unique V-gene family. To address suspected cross-contamination and a sequencing artifact, a later analysis removed roughly 640 highly shared, low-generation-probability nucleotide sequences. A later analysis calculated a clonal expansion index for each public chain from normalized within-repertoire ranks of inferred template counts. In a later analysis, generation probabilities were computed using a VDJ recombination model fitted to out-of-frame rearrangements, and the results were checked against IGoR. A later analysis scored TCR-TCR, TCR-HLA and TCR-CMV co-occurrence with hypergeometric tests, applying a repertoire-size bias correction to TCR pairs. A later analysis estimated false discovery rates by permuting HLA or CMV assignments 20 times. In a later analysis, co-occurring TCRs were grouped using DBSCAN, and TCRdist sequence similarity was added for clustering within HLA-allele-positive subsets. Repertoires with fewer than 30,000 or more than 120,000 public chains were left out of co-occurrence clustering, as were five repertoires with anomalous nucleotide sharing. As stored in TCRdb, this immuneACCESS dataset retains in-frame rearrangements with V and J assigned. A fraction of the clones does not appear; measured against another copy, unresolved V genes explain less than half of the discrepancy, and the remainder lacks a known reason. From that table come the V and J calls and clone size; the DNA was used to work out D and trimming. For this sample there are 250,000 or so clones; more than 70% appear just once. The top ten clonotypes cover over 1% of the sample.

About this clone itself: Its binding antigen is unknown. No quality values exist for individual bases; no much larger clone is one base distant.

Sequencing used PBMCs. This clonotype was obtained from a human donor in good health.

The CDR3 sequence is CAWSPGLYYEQYF. The nucleotide sequence reads TGTGCCTGGAGTCCGGGACTATACTACGAGCAGTACTTC. This chain is built from TRBV30 and TRBJ2-7; 7 central nucleotides agree with TRBD2. For CDR1 and CDR2, the germline V gene (reference sequence) lists GTSNPN and SVGIG. There are 13 amino acids in the CDR3, from cysteine to phenylalanine inclusive. Kept here is only the CDR3 DNA, which spans 39 bases and is read in frame from base 1. Clipping removes 2 bases from V and 3 bases from J, with 4 as the unmatched junction base count.